This is a list of T cell receptor beta chains from one sample in a study of T-cell memory formation after mild COVID-19. From the 5' RACE reads, TCRdb called clonotypes with MiXCR, one entry per CDR3 protein. The table lists roughly 240,000 distinct CDR3 sequences, over 15% of them singletons. Material: PBMCs or a T cell subset sorted from them (not recorded which). Receptor source: an adult woman who had mild COVID-19 (a few samples of this study predate the infection). Cell type and time point are not known. The conserved cysteine and the conserved F or W are not part of the CDR3 here. D genes are given only for firm matches.

j_gene: TRBJ1-3
d_gene: TRBD1
v_gene: TRBV12-5
CDR3aa: ASGLGMTGRTIY

j_gene: TRBJ2-2
d_gene: TRBD1
v_gene: TRBV25-1
CDR3aa: ASRPTGTGNTGELF

j_gene: TRBJ2-2
d_gene: TRBD1
v_gene: TRBV24-1
CDR3aa: ATSDDRVGNLDTGELF

j_gene: TRBJ1-1
d_gene: TRBD1
v_gene: TRBV12-3/TRBV12-4
CDR3aa: ASTLSGGIGNTEAF

j_gene: TRBJ1-1
d_gene: -
v_gene: TRBV6-5
CDR3aa: ASSRRAELEAF

j_gene: TRBJ2-3
d_gene: -
v_gene: TRBV29-1
CDR3aa: SVEIGSSDTQY

j_gene: TRBJ2-5
d_gene: -
v_gene: TRBV5-1
CDR3aa: ASSLDQETQY

j_gene: TRBJ2-2
d_gene: TRBD1
v_gene: TRBV7-2
CDR3aa: ASSLKGAGNTGELF

j_gene: TRBJ1-4
d_gene: -
v_gene: TRBV5-1
CDR3aa: ASSPSGNEKLF

j_gene: TRBJ2-1
d_gene: -
v_gene: TRBV6-6
CDR3aa: ASSYFDNEQF

j_gene: TRBJ2-3
d_gene: -
v_gene: TRBV6-2/TRBV6-3
CDR3aa: ASSYSQGAVTQY

j_gene: TRBJ2-2
d_gene: TRBD1
v_gene: TRBV11-3
CDR3aa: ASSKPGQGPGELF

j_gene: TRBJ2-7
d_gene: -
v_gene: TRBV24-1
CDR3aa: ATSPDTSYEQY

j_gene: TRBJ2-5
d_gene: TRBD2
v_gene: TRBV11-2
CDR3aa: ASSRERGGQETQY

j_gene: TRBJ1-1
d_gene: -
v_gene: TRBV21-1
CDR3aa: ASSKEPGTDEVATEAF

j_gene: TRBJ2-7
d_gene: TRBD1
v_gene: TRBV4-2
CDR3aa: ASSDSGTAPYEQY

j_gene: TRBJ1-1
d_gene: -
v_gene: TRBV27
CDR3aa: ASMGWVEGRMNTEAF

j_gene: TRBJ1-1
d_gene: -
v_gene: TRBV6-2/TRBV6-3
CDR3aa: ASRPRAGTEAF

j_gene: TRBJ2-3
d_gene: TRBD2
v_gene: TRBV6-5
CDR3aa: ASSSGLAVSTDTQY

j_gene: TRBJ1-2
d_gene: -
v_gene: TRBV5-6
CDR3aa: ASRDGTFYGYT

j_gene: TRBJ1-2
d_gene: -
v_gene: TRBV2
CDR3aa: ASSYGLVGGYGYT

j_gene: TRBJ1-1
d_gene: -
v_gene: TRBV6-1
CDR3aa: ASSETWKGMVGGTEAF

j_gene: TRBJ2-5
d_gene: -
v_gene: TRBV21-1
CDR3aa: ASTQGGLNDQETQY

j_gene: TRBJ2-7
d_gene: -
v_gene: TRBV18
CDR3aa: ASSPSGPGAEQY

j_gene: TRBJ2-2
d_gene: -
v_gene: TRBV29-1
CDR3aa: SVEGQANTGELF

j_gene: TRBJ1-5
d_gene: TRBD1
v_gene: TRBV27
CDR3aa: ASSTGGSGNQPQH

j_gene: TRBJ1-2
d_gene: -
v_gene: TRBV7-8
CDR3aa: ASSFTHLGGINGYT

j_gene: TRBJ2-1
d_gene: TRBD2
v_gene: TRBV5-5
CDR3aa: ASSLSRTSGGNEQF

j_gene: TRBJ2-3
d_gene: -
v_gene: TRBV12-3/TRBV12-4
CDR3aa: ASSFQGGNTQY

j_gene: TRBJ1-2
d_gene: -
v_gene: TRBV12-3/TRBV12-4
CDR3aa: ASSSPSAGFYGYT

j_gene: TRBJ2-7
d_gene: -
v_gene: TRBV20-1
CDR3aa: SAGSYEQY

j_gene: TRBJ1-2
d_gene: TRBD1
v_gene: TRBV18
CDR3aa: ASSPGTEQNYGYT

j_gene: TRBJ1-5
d_gene: -
v_gene: TRBV19
CDR3aa: ASRQAYSNQPQH

j_gene: TRBJ2-1
d_gene: TRBD2
v_gene: TRBV5-1
CDR3aa: ASSLPGLAGRRDEQF

j_gene: TRBJ1-1
d_gene: -
v_gene: TRBV19
CDR3aa: ASSGDTRNTEAF

j_gene: TRBJ1-2
d_gene: -
v_gene: TRBV4-1
CDR3aa: ASSQGRDTLYGYT

j_gene: TRBJ2-1
d_gene: TRBD2
v_gene: TRBV3-1
CDR3aa: ASSHGTIEYEQF

j_gene: TRBJ2-6
d_gene: TRBD1
v_gene: TRBV6-5
CDR3aa: ASSYSADRGLVGANVLT

j_gene: TRBJ2-2
d_gene: TRBD2
v_gene: TRBV9
CDR3aa: ASSVELAGVHTGELF

j_gene: TRBJ2-1
d_gene: -
v_gene: TRBV18
CDR3aa: ASSPWDSDNEQF

j_gene: TRBJ1-6
d_gene: -
v_gene: TRBV2
CDR3aa: ASSDRGANSPLH

j_gene: TRBJ2-5
d_gene: -
v_gene: TRBV7-3
CDR3aa: ASSLRSRETQY

j_gene: TRBJ2-7
d_gene: TRBD1
v_gene: TRBV18
CDR3aa: ASSLQRTGYEQY

j_gene: TRBJ2-7
d_gene: TRBD1
v_gene: TRBV12-3/TRBV12-4
CDR3aa: ASSFGGQGPYEQY

j_gene: TRBJ1-5
d_gene: -
v_gene: TRBV20-1
CDR3aa: SARDDQGRQPQH

j_gene: TRBJ2-7
d_gene: TRBD1
v_gene: TRBV20-1
CDR3aa: SASPRQGHYEQY

j_gene: TRBJ2-1
d_gene: -
v_gene: TRBV18
CDR3aa: ASSPGASSYNEQF